Listed below are T cell receptor beta chains from one sample, sequenced in a study of cytomegalovirus exposure and HLA in healthy donors. Assay: immunoSEQ multiplex PCR; the TCRdb copy retains only in-frame clones and omits some. Among roughly 110,000 clones, roughly 77% were seen once, and the ten largest hold around 2.5%. Sequenced: PBMCs. The receptors shown here come from a man aged 40-55 years in good health and CMV-seronegative. Both conserved end residues are part of each CDR3.

TRBV7-2 | CASSSEGLLYQETQYF
TRBV7-2 | CASSLPLGGVETQYF
TRBV7-3 | CASSLLGGGDTQYF
TRBV7-8 | CASSTPGTGTNMGETQYF
TRBV5-1 | CASSRSGGAVEQFF
TRBV5-1 | CASSLEAVNTEAFF
TRBV9 | CASSSRTGAFGYTF
TRBV2 | CASSGQGAKEQFF
TRBV7-3 | CASSPRGGPSYNEQFF
TRBV19 | CASSMGQGNEQYF
TRBV23-1 | CASSHGRGFGSPLHF
TRBV19 | CASSAPRTGELREQYF
TRBV11-2 | CASSFGRATEAFF
TRBV6-5 | CASRSTWGRAGELFF
TRBV11-2 | CASSLARVGNTIYF
TRBV14 | CASSPHLTAANYGYTF
TRBV7-9 | CASSPPRRIGNTIYF
TRBV2 | CASRDSSYEQYF
TRBV7-8 | CASSLATGFTEAFF
TRBV12-5 | CASAATGDGNQPQHF
TRBV4-1 | CASSQGRGRLSYNEQFF
TRBV19 | CASSTLAGGPDTQYF
TRBV5-4 | CASSPYRGGTGAQYF
TRBV19 | CASLPPGVGGRTEAFF
TRBV29-1 | CSGGTGQETQYF
TRBV27 | CASSFEQGFEQYF
TRBV6-5 | CASTTGLGAYEQYF
TRBV29-1 | CSVRDGNQPQHF
TRBV2 | CATMEDATNEKLFF
TRBV2 | CASSTGQASAYEQYF
TRBV6-1 | CASSARPHLDTEAFF
TRBV2 | CASEDRNYGYTF
TRBV5-4 | CASSLVGTGPYEQYF
TRBV6-6 | CASTTLGSGGYTF
TRBV7-8 | CASSYGPGSYGYTF
TRBV7-9 | CSSTVKNQPQHF
TRBV19 | CASREGGSTNEKLFF
TRBV5-1 | CASRKSGEAGELFF
TRBV5-8 | CASSSPGQGLGRETQYF
TRBV2 | CASNRGGGAAKNIQYF
TRBV19 | CASTSFRGAGEKLFF
TRBV28 | CASSRTGTSYEQYF
TRBV6-6 | CASLGRTNTGELFF
TRBV9 | CASSPRQGRGTDTQYF
TRBV5-6 | CASSYDGGTGANVLTF
TRBV7-3 | CASSSGTHTEAFF
TRBV5-6 | CASFKGVDYGYTF
TRBV7-9 | CASSRRTGQSGANVLTF
TRBV5-1 | CASSSMVSGGYNEQFF
TRBV20-1 | CSASGDRDAFF
TRBV18 | CASSLQENTEAFF